This TCR beta chain derives from a study of human T cells and chemical hapten exposure. TCRdb analysed the RACE reads with MiXCR anew, one entry per CDR3 protein. The sample shows 120,000 or so distinct CDR3 sequences, about 13% of them seen only once. This clonotype appeared a few times. The CDR3 has 13 residues. Germline V gene lookup returns CDR1 SEHNR and CDR2 FQNEAQ (reference sequence). The V and J ends lost 8 bases and 1 base respectively, with 11 bases between them. Time point in this sample: pre-sensitization, week 0. Treatment meaning: therapeutic diphenylcyclopropenone sensitization with weekly scalp DPC.

Sequencing was performed on whole blood, taken in connection with sensitization to the hapten diphenylcyclopropenone (DPC). The TCR was taken from a woman aged 18-29 years with alopecia areata. Some clones in this sample may be carry-over from other donors' samples. The chain carries TRBV7-9 and TRBJ2-5; D possibly corresponds to TRBD2 (5 bases). CDR3 sequence: CASQRGSQETQYF. As DNA, the CDR3 is TGTGCCAGCCAGCGAGGGAGCCAAGAGACCCAGTACTTC.